This T cell receptor beta chain was recorded in a study of T-cell reconstitution after alpha-beta-depleted transplantation in children. Construction of the TCRbeta library involved unique molecular identifiers. TCRdb recomputed calls from the PCR reads with MiXCR, one row per CDR3 protein. Among hundreds of thousands of distinct CDR3 sequences listed, 13% were seen once. In this sample, this clonotype turned up many times. Its antigen is unknown. Overall study results and limits: T cells produced anew were the main source of T-cell counts and diversity one year after transplant. Where some patients showed high TCRbeta diversity at day 60, it came from recipient T cells and thymic progenitors that had survived.

This receptor was taken from a girl aged 2-10 years with congenital amegakaryocytic thrombocytopenia, due to receive a stem cell transplant. The sequences come from PBMCs, collected before TCRalphabeta/CD19-depleted stem cell transplant.

The CDR3 DNA follows: TGCGCCAGCGCATTGTACAGGGCGTCCTACGAGCAGTACTTC. Its translation is CASALYRASYEQYF. The chain recombines TRBV5-1 with TRBJ2-7; D is perhaps TRBD1 (6 bases). In germline, CDR1 is SGHRS, CDR2 YFSETQ. This CDR3 is built from 14 residues. V was clipped by 7 bases and J by 1 base, with 15 bases between them.